This entry lists 13 T cell receptor beta chains sequenced from one sample in a study of T cells in Graves' hyperthyroidism and ophthalmopathy. Amplification targeted TCR beta CDR3 regions from RNA transcripts. In the first-round RT-PCR of the TCR CDR3, the HTBI primer set was used. TCRdb redid the calling of the multiplex PCR reads with MiXCR, one entry per CDR3 protein. The sample carries about 350,000 distinct CDR3 sequences, roughly a sixth recorded once. The sequenced material came from blood. Source of these receptors: a woman younger than 45 with Graves' hyperthyroidism that later progressed to Graves' ophthalmopathy.

The gene calls are TRBV6-5 and TRBJ1-4; perhaps TRBD1 as D (6 bases). CDR1 and CDR2 from the germline V gene are MNHEY and SVGAGI. V lost 2 bases, J lost 8 bases, and 9 bases lay in between. The CDR3 has 13 amino acids. The CDR3 is CASSYKGGEKLFF. The CDR3 nucleotides are TGTGCCAGCAGTTACAAGGGGGGGGAAAAACTGTTTTTT.

This clonotype was observed many times. V and J are TRBV2 and TRBJ1-6; 9 positions match TRBD1. With V trimmed by 3 bases and J by 8 bases, 5 bases remained unmatched. CDR3 size: 15 residues. Germline V lookup: CDR1 SNHLY, CDR2 FYNNEI. The CDR3 nucleotides read TGTGCCAGCAGTGACTCGGGGACAGGGTATTCACCCCTCCACTTT. Residues: CASSDSGTGYSPLHF.

This clonotype was counted ten times or more. The chain recombines TRBV11-2 with TRBJ2-5; a possible D gene is TRBD1 (6 bases). Germline assignment: CDR1 SGHAT and CDR2 FQNNGV. Trimming took 0 bases from V and 7 from J, leaving 15 bases between them. The CDR3 covers 15 residues. CDR3 nucleotides: TGTGCCAGCAGCTTAGATCTGAGGGCAGGGGTGACCCAGTACTTC. Translation: CASSLDLRAGVTQYF.

The rearrangement uses TRBV6-2 or TRBV6-3 and TRBJ2-1; the D is unclear. Germline loops: CDR1 MNHEY, CDR2 SVGEGT. This CDR3 has 12 amino acids. V lost 4 bases and J 8 bases, leaving 9 bases between the germline ends. The CDR3 DNA sequence: TGTGCCAGCAGTTTCCTCGGGCATGAGCAGTTCTTC. Translation gives CASSFLGHEQFF.

This sequence joins TRBV12-3 or TRBV12-4 and TRBJ2-2; TRBD1 matches at 11 bases. CDR3 length equals 16 residues. The V and J ends lost 3 bases and 6 bases, in that order; junction bases with no gene match: 6. The CDR3 is CASSFSGQGAAGELFF. CDR3 coding DNA: TGTGCCAGCAGTTTTTCCGGACAGGGGGCCGCCGGGGAGCTGTTTTTT.

This clonotype showed up many times. The chain uses TRBV28 and TRBJ1-4, with 7 bases fitting TRBD1. The germline CDR1 and CDR2 sequences are MDHEN and SYDVKM. CDR3 length: 15 amino acids. Losses at the gene ends were 5 bases for V and 8 bases for J; bases not matched to a gene: 11. This CDR3 reads CASSRLQGTREKLFF. DNA for the CDR3: TGTGCCAGCAGTCGACTACAGGGGACTCGAGAAAAACTGTTTTTT.

V and J are TRBV7-9 and TRBJ2-5; 11 bases match TRBD2. The CDR3 extends over 14 amino acids. CDR1 is SEHNR, CDR2 FQNEAQ, per germline (reference sequence). Trimming removed 6 bases from V and 4 bases from J; junction bases left unmatched: 4. The CDR3 spells CASSNGLAGETQYF. CDR3 DNA: TGTGCCAGCAGTAATGGACTAGCGGGAGAGACCCAGTACTTC.

This clonotype was detected many times. This rearrangement joins TRBV6-1 to TRBJ2-2; TRBD2 matches 13 bases. Germline V gene data show CDR1 as MNHNS and CDR2 as SASEGT. With 3 bases clipped from V and 5 bases from J, the junction kept 9 bases outside the gene matches. This CDR3 is 18 amino acids long. The CDR3 DNA follows: TGTGCCAGCAGTGACCCCGGACTAGCGGGAGTGGGAACCGGGGAGCTGTTTTTT. Protein product: CASSDPGLAGVGTGELFF.

The table lists this clonotype with many counts. The V gene is TRBV9, the J gene TRBJ2-7; 9 positions agree with TRBD1. Germline-derived CDR1 and CDR2 are SGDLS and YYNGEE. The CDR3 sequence is 14 residues long. J was trimmed by 2 bases and V by 4 bases; bases with no gene match: 4. This CDR3 reads CASSPWDRAYEQYF. For the CDR3, the DNA is TGTGCCAGCAGCCCCTGGGACAGGGCCTACGAGCAGTACTTC.

The table lists this clonotype with a few counts. V gene TRBV29-1 combines with J gene TRBJ1-2; D is unclear. The CDR3 runs to 11 residues. Germline values: CDR1 SQVTM, CDR2 ANQGSEA. V was pared by 4 bases and J by 5 bases, with 8 bases between. The CDR3 coding sequence is TGCAGCGTTGCTCGCGAATATGGCTACACCTTC. Its protein product is CSVAREYGYTF.

The chain joins TRBV30 to TRBJ2-7; TRBD2 aligns across 8 bases. TRBJ2-1 matches the DNA end more closely, so the J call is doubtful. The CDR3 is 16 amino acids. Germline assignment: CDR1 GTSNPN and CDR2 SVGIG (reference sequence). Written as DNA, the CDR3 is TGTGCCTGGAGTGACAAATTAGCGGGATGGTCCTACGAGCAGTTCTTC. It encodes CAWSDKLAGWSYEQFF.

Concerning this clonotype itself: It may be a read error: a sequence one base away is much more abundant. The V and J genes are TRBV6-1 and TRBJ1-2, with a tentative D call TRBD1 (6 bases). The CDR3 loop spans 13 amino acids. V dropped 7 bases and J dropped 6 bases, with 15 bases sitting between them. The germline gives CDR1 MNHNS, CDR2 SASEGT. The CDR3 loop is CASTEDSNHGYTF. The CDR3 DNA sequence: TGTGCCAGCACTGAGGACAGCAACCATGGCTACACCTTC.

Ten or more counts support this clonotype. This CDR3 reads CASSLGQVVGNEQFF. The CDR3 DNA sequence: TGTGCCAGCTCACTGGGACAGGTGGTTGGCAATGAGCAGTTCTTC. This chain links TRBV18 with TRBJ2-1; 8 nucleotides line up with TRBD1. Trimming took 4 bases from V and 6 from J; bases not matched to a gene: 8. The CDR3 covers 15 residues. In germline, CDR1 is KGHSH, CDR2 LQKENI.